This T cell receptor (beta chain) was found in a study of spatial heterogeneity in lung cancer. The germline gives CDR1 MNHEY, CDR2 SMNVEV (reference sequence). The V gene end was trimmed by 7 bases and the J gene end by 9 bases; junction bases not matched to a gene: 12. The CDR3 extends over 15 amino acids. Time point in this sample: blood at routine non-recurrence follow-up after resection. This clonotype was detected a few times. This beta chain is off target for a library built for alpha chains, so its abundance means little. From the 5' RACE reads, TCRdb called clonotypes with MiXCR, one entry per CDR3 protein. The repertoire holds around 2,700 distinct CDR3 sequences, with approximately 50% as singletons.

This sample comprised PBMCs, obtained at follow-up. The TCR originated in a female donor with early-stage non-small cell lung cancer. The chain links TRBV27 to TRBJ2-1, with 10 bases fitting TRBD2. The CDR3 protein is CASIPWASGRSEQFF. The CDR3 bases are TGTGCCAGCATCCCGTGGGCTAGCGGGAGAAGTGAGCAGTTCTTC.